One sample yielded the 24 T cell receptor beta chains listed below, sequenced in a study of CD8 T cells in ankylosing spondylitis. General study findings and limits: Characteristic, it appeared, of ankylosing spondylitis blood was a TCR beta motif of about eight highly homologous variants.

No antigen has been identified for these receptors. MiXCR, applied by TCRdb to the 5' RACE reads, yields one record per CDR3 protein. The sample gives around 390,000 distinct CDR3 sequences, more than 20% of which show up once; approximately 16% is in the top ten. What was sequenced was blood, either unsorted or a sorted T cell fraction (not recorded which). All receptors derive from a male donor with ankylosing spondylitis.

This clonotype was seen at least ten times. The V and J genes are TRBV5-1 and TRBJ1-1; D is perhaps TRBD1 (5 bases). There are 15 residues in the CDR3. Germline-derived CDR1 and CDR2 are SGHRS and YFSETQ. Trimming left V 4 bases short and J 10 bases short, with 23 bases between. DNA of the CDR3: TGCGCCAGCAGCGAATCCTCCGGGACTGGGCCCCGAGCTTTCTTT. It is translated as CASSESSGTGPRAFF.

V usage is TRBV11-2 and J usage is TRBJ2-1; 10 bases are a match to TRBD1. Germline V gene lookup returns CDR1 SGHAT and CDR2 FQNNGV. CDR3 length: 15 residues. The V and J ends lost 5 bases and 5 bases, in that order; junction bases with no gene match: 6. CDR3 sequence reads: CASSQDRGIHNEQFF. For the CDR3, the DNA is TGTGCCAGCAGCCAGGACAGGGGGATCCACAATGAGCAGTTCTTC.

The V and J genes are TRBV5-1 and TRBJ2-2, with 8 bases aligning to TRBD1. Germline-derived CDR1 and CDR2 are SGHRS and YFSETQ. CDR3 length equals 15 residues. V lost 4 bases to trimming and J lost 5 bases; unmatched junction nucleotides: 7. CDR3 nucleotide sequence: TGCGCCAGCAGCCTCCGGACAGGGCAAACCGGGGAGCTGTTTTTT. This encodes CASSLRTGQTGELFF.

The table lists this clonotype with a few counts. The V call is TRBV29-1, the J call TRBJ2-1; the D is unclear. Trimming removed 3 bases at V and 2 bases at J, with 8 bases between. The CDR3 covers 13 residues. The germline V gene has CDR1 SQVTM and CDR2 ANQGSEA. The CDR3 coding sequence is TGCAGCGTTGAGATCGTCCCCTACAATGAGCAGTTCTTC. Amino acids: CSVEIVPYNEQFF.

The chain recombines TRBV3-1 with TRBJ2-1; 10 nucleotides align to TRBD1. The V gene's germline CDR1 is LGHDT and CDR2 YNNKEL (reference sequence). The V gene end was trimmed by 4 bases and the J gene end by 3 bases; junction bases not matched to a gene: 9. This CDR3 has 17 residues. The DNA of the CDR3 is TGTGCCAGCAGCCCCCAACGACAGGGGGCCTACTACAATGAGCAGTTCTTC. The encoded protein is CASSPQRQGAYYNEQFF.

This clonotype occurred a few times. This chain joins TRBV5-1 and TRBJ2-3; 8 nucleotides agree with TRBD2. Germline-derived CDR1 and CDR2 are SGHRS and YFSETQ. V shed 4 bases and J 3 bases; nucleotides not matched to a gene: 7. The length of the CDR3 is 15 residues. This chain's CDR3 is CASSISGSPTDTQYF. CDR3 DNA sequence: TGCGCCAGCAGCATAAGCGGGAGCCCAACAGATACGCAGTATTTT.

This clonotype was observed a handful of times. This chain uses TRBV4-2 with TRBJ2-4; D may be TRBD1 (5 bases). Trimming took off 0 bases at V and 6 bases at J, with 9 bases between the two ends. The CDR3 is 14 amino acids. Germline assignment: CDR1 LGHNA and CDR2 YNFKEQ. The CDR3 spells CASSQDRAVNIQYF. The CDR3 DNA follows: TGTGCCAGCAGCCAAGACAGGGCGGTAAACATTCAGTACTTC.

V usage is TRBV2 and J usage is TRBJ1-1; 8 bases agree with TRBD1. Germline V lookup: CDR1 SNHLY, CDR2 FYNNEI. V was pared by 7 bases and J by 7 bases, with 11 bases of the junction left unmatched. The CDR3 runs to 14 residues. CDR3 loop: CASKYRGTDIEAFF. CDR3 DNA: TGTGCCAGCAAATACAGGGGGACGGATATTGAAGCTTTCTTT.

This clonotype was observed a few times. The J gene is TRBJ2-1, the V gene TRBV27, with 9 nucleotides matching TRBD1. This CDR3 comprises 17 residues. J was trimmed by 7 bases and V by 3 bases; bases with no gene match: 13. Germline V gene sequence: CDR1 MNHEY, CDR2 SMNVEV (reference sequence). The CDR3 here is CASSFPDWTGDVNEQFF. The CDR3 DNA follows: TGTGCCAGCAGTTTCCCCGACTGGACAGGGGATGTTAATGAGCAGTTCTTC.

The V and J genes are TRBV5-1 and TRBJ1-1, with D possibly being TRBD1 (5 bases). The V gene lost 4 bases and the J gene lost 4 bases, with 14 bases spanning the gap. This CDR3 region has 14 residues. CDR1 SGHRS and CDR2 YFSETQ come from the germline V gene. CDR3 amino acids: CASSIRVGGTEAFF. Written as DNA, the CDR3 is TGCGCCAGCAGCATCAGGGTTGGGGGCACTGAAGCTTTCTTT. The full variable domain, rest sourced from reference TRBV5-1 and TRBJ1-1, is KAGVTQTPRYLIKTRGQQVTLSCSPISGHRSVSWYQQTPGQGLQFLFEYFSETQRNKGNFPGRFSGRQFSNSRSEMNVSTLELGDSALYLCASSIRVGGTEAFFGQGTRLTVV.

The V call is TRBV4-2, the J call TRBJ2-2; 8 nucleotides match TRBD2. The V and J ends lost 4 bases and 6 bases, in that order; junction bases with no gene match: 7. Per germline, CDR1 LGHNA and CDR2 YNFKEQ. The CDR3 is made up of 15 amino acids. The CDR3 DNA reads TGTGCCAGCAGCCCGGGTAGCGGGATTTCCGGGGAGCTGTTTTTT. Protein sequence: CASSPGSGISGELFF.

This clonotype was observed a handful of times. V usage is TRBV19 and J usage is TRBJ1-1, with D uncertain. Germline-derived CDR1 and CDR2 are LNHDA and SQIVND (reference sequence). V was clipped by 7 bases and J by 1 base, with 10 bases between them. The CDR3 covers 13 residues. The CDR3 is CASTARANTEAFF. For the CDR3, the DNA is TGTGCCAGTACTGCGAGGGCGAACACTGAAGCTTTCTTT.

The V gene is TRBV12-3 or TRBV12-4, the J gene TRBJ2-1; D perhaps matches TRBD1 (5 bases). The CDR3 totals 13 residues. Trimming shortened V by 6 bases and J by 8 bases, and 14 bases separated the two germline ends. Written as DNA, the CDR3 is TGTGCCAGCAGAAGGGGAAGAACGTATGAGCAGTTCTTC. Its translation is CASRRGRTYEQFF.

The chain joins TRBV9 to TRBJ2-6; a weak D match, TRBD1 (6 bases). The CDR3 length is 17 residues. The V and J ends lost 3 bases and 0 bases respectively, with 13 bases between them. Per the germline V gene, CDR1 is SGDLS and CDR2 is YYNGEE. The CDR3 DNA follows: TGTGCCAGCAGCGAGGGGGTTAGGGTCTCTGGGGCCAACGTCCTGACTTTC. Translation gives CASSEGVRVSGANVLTF. The full variable domain, completed using reference TRBV9 and TRBJ2-6, is DSGVTQTPKHLITATGQRVTLRCSPRSGDLSVYWYQQSLDQGLQFLIQYYNGEERAKGNILERFSAQQFPDLHSELNLSSLELGDSALYFCASSEGVRVSGANVLTFGAGSRLTVL.

The rearrangement joins TRBV11-2 to TRBJ1-3; 7 bases agree with TRBD1. The CDR3 consists of 17 residues. CDR1 is SGHAT and CDR2 is FQNNGV in the germline V gene. V shed 1 base, J shed 0 bases, and the junction held 6 bases outside the gene matches. CDR3 loop: CASSLVLGQLSGNTIYF. The CDR3 bases are TGTGCCAGCAGCTTAGTTCTGGGACAGCTCTCTGGAAACACCATATATTTT. Based on the CDR3 plus reference TRBV11-2 and TRBJ1-3, the full variable domain is EAGVAQSPRYKIIEKRQSVAFWCNPISGHATLYWYQQILGQGPKLLIQFQNNGVVDDSQLPKDRFSAERLKGVDSTLKIQPAKLEDSAVYLCASSLVLGQLSGNTIYFGEGSWLTVV.

The chain recombines TRBV7-3 with TRBJ2-7; a possible D gene is TRBD2 (6 bases). Germline V gene lookup returns CDR1 SGHTA and CDR2 FQGTGA. Trimming stripped 5 bases from V and 1 base from J, with 12 bases between. CDR3 length: 14 amino acids. The DNA for the CDR3 is TGTGCCAGCAGCCCACGCGGGGAATCCTACGAGCAGTACTTC. Its translation: CASSPRGESYEQYF.

This clonotype has more than one count but fewer than ten. The chain carries TRBV2 and TRBJ2-1; D unresolved. Germline CDR1 SNHLY, CDR2 FYNNEI. The CDR3 loop spans 11 amino acids. Trimming stripped 7 bases from V and 6 bases from J, with 7 bases between. CDR3 DNA sequence: TGTGCCAGCACCAGCCCCAATGAGCAGTTCTTC. It translates to CASTSPNEQFF.

V usage is TRBV29-1 and J usage is TRBJ2-3; TRBD2 matches at 7 bases. The trim removed 5 bases at V and 4 bases at J, leaving 9 bases unmatched. The CDR3 contains 14 residues. Germline V gives CDR1 SQVTM, CDR2 ANQGSEA. The CDR3 loop is CSVSRLATADTQYF. In nucleotides, the CDR3 is TGCAGCGTTTCTAGACTAGCAACAGCAGATACGCAGTATTTT.

This clonotype was seen more than once but under ten times. The chain combines TRBV5-1 with TRBJ1-6; D is possibly TRBD1 (5 bases). V was pared by 4 bases and J by 4 bases, with 15 bases between. Germline-derived CDR1 and CDR2 are SGHRS and YFSETQ. This CDR3 is built from 16 residues. The CDR3 here is CASSHTTASYNSPLHF. CDR3 DNA sequence: TGCGCCAGCAGCCATACGACAGCGTCTTATAATTCACCCCTCCACTTT. Complete variable domain (other parts from reference TRBV5-1 and TRBJ1-6): KAGVTQTPRYLIKTRGQQVTLSCSPISGHRSVSWYQQTPGQGLQFLFEYFSETQRNKGNFPGRFSGRQFSNSRSEMNVSTLELGDSALYLCASSHTTASYNSPLHFGNGTRLTVT.

This sequence joins TRBV6-5 and TRBJ2-7, with 11 bases lining up with TRBD2. Per the germline V gene, CDR1 is MNHEY and CDR2 is SVGAGI. CDR3 size: 17 residues. V shed 0 bases, J shed 2 bases, and the junction held 6 bases outside the gene matches. For the CDR3, the DNA is TGTGCCAGCAGTTACTCAGGGACTAGCGGCCGGACCTACGAGCAGTACTTC. Protein sequence: CASSYSGTSGRTYEQYF.

This chain links TRBV7-9 with TRBJ2-4; D gene ambiguous. Trimming shortened V by 4 bases and J by 0 bases, and 7 bases separated the two germline ends. This CDR3 comprises 14 residues. CDR1 and CDR2 (germline): SEHNR, FQNEAQ (reference sequence). The CDR3 nucleotides are TGTGCCAGCAGCTGGGGTATAGCCAAAAACATTCAGTACTTC. It encodes CASSWGIAKNIQYF.

This clonotype was seen more than once but under ten times. J is TRBJ2-7 and V is TRBV29-1, with D tentatively TRBD1 (6 bases). The V end lost 4 bases, the J end lost 5 bases, and 21 bases lay between the germline ends. The CDR3 has 15 residues. Germline lookup yields CDR1 SQVTM and CDR2 ANQGSEA. The CDR3 is CSVARPGQGQHEQYF. The DNA of the CDR3 is TGCAGCGTTGCGAGACCGGGACAAGGCCAGCACGAGCAGTACTTC.

V and J are TRBV7-3 and TRBJ2-3, with D maybe TRBD2 (6 bases). The V end was cut by 2 bases, the J end by 6 bases, with 12 bases between. Germline CDR1 and CDR2: SGHTA and FQGTGA. The CDR3 has 14 amino acids. The CDR3 region is CASSLDGSGDTQYF. The CDR3 nucleotides are TGTGCCAGCAGCTTAGACGGGAGCGGTGATACGCAGTATTTT.

The table lists this clonotype with a few counts. V is TRBV12-3 or TRBV12-4 and J is TRBJ1-3; the D gene is possibly TRBD1 (6 bases). Trimming cost V 8 bases and J 4 bases, with 15 bases left between them. The CDR3 is made up of 14 amino acids. CDR3 in DNA: TGTGCCAGCGGTCCAACAGGGAGGGGAAACACCATATATTTT. As protein: CASGPTGRGNTIYF.